This TCR beta chain was captured by sequencing in a study of a mutant IDH1 vaccine in newly diagnosed glioma. The CDR3 loop spans 19 amino acids. CDR1 and CDR2 from the germline V gene are SNHLY and FYNNEI. With V trimmed by 3 bases and J by 0 bases, 10 bases remained unmatched. Clones were read by immunoSEQ multiplex PCR, and TCRdb kept only the in-frame ones, dropping some. The data hold roughly 40,000 clones, with 75% to 95% observed a single time. Described time point: week 23, last vaccination. A single vaccine dose contained 300 ug of mutant IDH1 20-mer peptide, and topical imiquimod was used with it. Details on this clone: The antigen remains undetermined.

Sequences were derived from PBMCs, sampled from a glioma patient whose treatment included an IDH1 peptide vaccine. The V call is TRBV2, the J call TRBJ2-4; 11 nucleotides align to TRBD2. The origin of this receptor is a man in his fifties with glioma. The CDR3, as DNA: TGTGCCAGCAGTGAGGGGACTAGCGGAGAAAGTCTAGCCAAAAACATTCAGTACTTC. It encodes CASSEGTSGESLAKNIQYF.